Sequencing of this TCR beta chain was carried out in a study of T cells in Graves' hyperthyroidism and ophthalmopathy. This clonotype was seen at least ten times. Antigen: not known. Amplification targeted TCR beta CDR3 regions from RNA transcripts. RT-PCR in the first round (using the HTBI primer set) targeted the TCR CDR3. A single record per CDR3 protein comes from TCRdb applying MiXCR to the multiplex PCR reads. The data show about 340,000 distinct CDR3 sequences, with around a fifth seen just once and 50% held by the top ten. The ends were cut back, 8 bases at V and 0 bases at J, with 7 bases in the middle. This CDR3 has 12 amino acids. Per germline, CDR1 SNHLY and CDR2 FYNNEI. Study-wide findings and caveats: Blood also showed most of the thyroid clonotypes that were expanded above 0.001.

Hyperthyroidism had been newly diagnosed in patients aged 18 to 65, and its duration was under 2 months. Criteria for exclusion of patients were uncontrolled infection, other autoimmune disease, pregnancy or lactation. On the basis of clinical symptoms, serum thyroxine and TRAb, thyroid ultrasound and orbital computed tomography, diagnoses were made. The J gene is TRBJ1-2, the V gene TRBV2, with no clear D. This TCR came from a woman in her forties or fifties with Graves' hyperthyroidism. The sequenced sample consisted of blood. The CDR3 region is CASLLSNYGYTF. Written as DNA, the CDR3 is TGTGCCAGCCTGCTGTCTAACTATGGCTACACCTTC.